One T cell receptor (beta chain) is described in this entry. The sample holds one count of this clone. Its antigen remains undetermined. No qualities accompany the bases; no much larger clone lies one base away. From the cysteine through the phenylalanine, the CDR3 covers 15 amino acids. The only DNA kept is the CDR3, 45 bases in frame from the first base. Based on the germline V gene, the CDR1 and CDR2 sequences are SGDLS and YYNGEE. Germline trimming: 4 bases from V, 6 bases from J; junction bases outside gene matches: 7. The data originate from a study of technical replicates of blood from several donors (dated by TCRdb to about 2017). Library preparation was by the immunoSEQ multiplex PCR assay. TCRdb took over this immuneACCESS table, retaining in-frame rearrangements with V and J assigned. Such tables are incomplete; in checked studies, under half of the missing clones stem from an unresolved V gene, and the remainder is unexplained. The sample yields some 70,000 clones; 85% to 95% were counted once. Together, the top ten hold approximately 0.38% of the sample.

The source is a human donor in good health. The sample taken for sequencing was T cells isolated from PBMCs. The V and J genes are TRBV9 and TRBJ1-4, and 9 bases in between align with TRBD1. This receptor has the CDR3 CASSPRDRVYEKLFF. The DNA sequence is given as TGTGCCAGCAGCCCCCGGGACAGGGTGTATGAAAAACTGTTTTTT.